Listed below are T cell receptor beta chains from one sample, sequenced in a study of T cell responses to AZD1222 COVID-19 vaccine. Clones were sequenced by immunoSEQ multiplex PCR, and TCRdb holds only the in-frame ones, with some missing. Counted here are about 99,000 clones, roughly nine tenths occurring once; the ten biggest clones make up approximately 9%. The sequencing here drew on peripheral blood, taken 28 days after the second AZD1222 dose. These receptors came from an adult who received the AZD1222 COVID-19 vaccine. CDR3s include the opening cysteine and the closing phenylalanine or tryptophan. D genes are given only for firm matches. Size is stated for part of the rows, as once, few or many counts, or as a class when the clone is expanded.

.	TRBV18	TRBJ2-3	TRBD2	CASSQQAGYTDTQYF	TGTGCCAGCTCACAACAAGCGGGATACACAGATACGCAGTATTTT
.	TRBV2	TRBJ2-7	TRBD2	CASSWTSASYEQYF	TGTGCCAGCAGCTGGACTAGCGCCTCCTACGAGCAGTACTTC
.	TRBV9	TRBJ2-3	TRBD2	CASSEGLAGGTDTQYF	TGTGCCAGCAGCGAGGGACTAGCGGGGGGTACAGATACGCAGTATTTT
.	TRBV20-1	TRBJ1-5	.	CSASFSGQQHF	TGCAGTGCTAGTTTTTCGGGACAACAGCATTTT
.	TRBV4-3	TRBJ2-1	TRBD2	CASSQGVAGGPGNEQFF	TGCGCCAGCAGCCAAGGGGTAGCGGGAGGGCCTGGAAATGAGCAGTTCTTC
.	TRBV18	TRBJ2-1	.	CASSLGYEQFF	TGTGCCAGCTCACTGGGGTATGAGCAGTTCTTC
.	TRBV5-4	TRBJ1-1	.	CASSLDPNTEAFF	TGTGCCAGCAGCTTGGACCCCAACACTGAAGCTTTCTTT
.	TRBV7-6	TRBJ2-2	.	CASSLNPNTGTNTGELFF	TGTGCCAGCAGCCTCAACCCAAATACGGGTACGAACACCGGGGAGCTGTTTTTT
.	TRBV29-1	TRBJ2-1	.	CSAGEAASYNEQFF	TGCAGCGCCGGAGAAGCGGCATCCTACAATGAGCAGTTCTTC
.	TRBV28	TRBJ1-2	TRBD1	CASSLSPAGQSNYGYTF	TGTGCCAGCAGTTTATCTCCCGCGGGACAGAGTAACTATGGCTACACCTTC
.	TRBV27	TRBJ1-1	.	CASSWTPGLTNTEAFF	TGTGCCAGCAGTTGGACTCCGGGACTGACGAACACTGAAGCTTTCTTT
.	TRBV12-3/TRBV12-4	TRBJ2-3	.	CASSLVEQGTQYF	TGTGCCAGCAGTTTAGTAGAACAGGGAACGCAGTATTTT
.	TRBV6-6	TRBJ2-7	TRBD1	CASNRQGYEQYF	TGTGCCAGCAACCGACAGGGCTACGAGCAGTACTTC
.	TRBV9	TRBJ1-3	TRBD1	CASSGGTVGRSGNTIYF	TGTGCCAGCAGCGGCGGGACAGTCGGACGCTCTGGAAACACCATATATTTT
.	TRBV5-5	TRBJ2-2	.	CASSLLVSGELFF	TGTGCCAGCAGCTTGCTGGTCTCCGGGGAGCTGTTTTTT
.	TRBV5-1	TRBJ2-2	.	CASSLGNREELFF	TGCGCCAGCAGCTTAGGAAATCGGGAAGAGCTGTTTTTT
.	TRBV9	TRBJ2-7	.	CASSVDAGITYEQYF	TGTGCCAGCAGCGTAGATGCAGGGATAACCTACGAGCAGTACTTC
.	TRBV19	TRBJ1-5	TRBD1	CASSMGRQGASRQPQHF	TGTGCCAGTAGTATGGGGAGACAGGGGGCGTCCCGTCAGCCCCAGCATTTT
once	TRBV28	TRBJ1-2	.	CASSSPKLDSFGYGYTF	TGTGCCAGCAGCTCCCCCAAGCTGGACAGTTTTGGTTATGGCTACACCTTC
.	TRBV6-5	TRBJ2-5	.	CASTRGSSGQETQYF	TGTGCCAGCACTCGAGGGTCGAGCGGGCAAGAGACCCAGTACTTC
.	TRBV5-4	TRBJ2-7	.	CASSLASESYEQYF	TGTGCCAGCAGCTTGGCTAGCGAATCCTACGAGCAGTACTTC
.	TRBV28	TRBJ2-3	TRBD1	CASRATGGAGDTQYF	TGTGCCAGCAGGGCGACAGGGGGTGCGGGAGATACGCAGTATTTT
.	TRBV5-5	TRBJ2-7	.	CASSLGGGGLQYF	TGTGCCAGCAGCTTGGGCGGGGGCGGGCTGCAGTACTTC
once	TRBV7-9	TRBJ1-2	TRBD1	CASSRTGGNYGYTF	TGTGCCAGCAGCCGGACAGGTGGTAACTATGGCTACACCTTC
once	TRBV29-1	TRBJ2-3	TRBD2	CSVDGTSGTDTQYF	TGCAGCGTCGACGGGACTAGCGGGACAGATACGCAGTATTTT
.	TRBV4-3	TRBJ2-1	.	CASSQASLLALGDEQFF	TGCGCCAGCAGCCAAGCCTCCTTACTAGCCCTCGGGGATGAGCAGTTCTTC
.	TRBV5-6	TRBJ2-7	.	CASSSVGGASYEQYF	TGTGCCAGCAGCTCCGTTGGGGGGGCATCCTACGAGCAGTACTTC
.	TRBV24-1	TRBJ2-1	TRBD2	CATSPKGASGRGNEQFF	TGTGCCACCAGCCCTAAGGGGGCTAGCGGGAGGGGCAATGAGCAGTTCTTC
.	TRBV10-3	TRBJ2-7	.	CAISDGTSYEQYF	TGTGCCATCAGTGATGGGACCTCCTACGAGCAGTACTTC
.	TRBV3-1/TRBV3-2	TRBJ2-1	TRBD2	CASSPRLAGGNEQFF	TGTGCCAGCAGCCCTCGACTAGCGGGAGGGAATGAGCAGTTCTTC
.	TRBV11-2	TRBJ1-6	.	CASSYRQARSSYNSPLHF	TGTGCCAGCAGCTATCGACAGGCTCGGTCCTCCTATAATTCACCCCTCCACTTT
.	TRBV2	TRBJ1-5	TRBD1	CASREPGQPSAQHF	TGTGCCAGCAGGGAGCCGGGACAGCCCTCGGCCCAGCATTTT
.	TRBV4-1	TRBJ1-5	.	CASSPQGPPPQHF	TGCGCCAGCAGCCCCCAAGGACCCCCGCCCCAGCATTTT
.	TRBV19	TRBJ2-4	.	CASSPGWTKNIQYF	TGTGCCAGTAGTCCAGGGTGGACCAAAAACATTCAGTACTTC
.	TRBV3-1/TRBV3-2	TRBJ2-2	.	CASSQSGELFF	TGTGCCAGCAGTCAAAGCGGGGAGCTGTTTTTT
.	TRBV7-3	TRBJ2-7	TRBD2	CASSPGGSYEQYF	TGTGCCAGCAGCCCGGGAGGGTCATACGAGCAGTACTTC
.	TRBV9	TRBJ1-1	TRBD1	CASSATGTGEAFF	TGTGCCAGCAGCGCTACCGGGACAGGTGAAGCTTTCTTT
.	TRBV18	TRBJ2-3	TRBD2	CASSPSGTSKPDTQYF	TGTGCCAGCTCACCATCCGGGACTAGCAAGCCAGATACGCAGTATTTT
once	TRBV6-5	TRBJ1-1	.	CASSLNRDTEAFF	TGTGCCAGCAGCCTAAACAGGGACACTGAAGCTTTCTTT
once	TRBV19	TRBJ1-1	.	CASSAGNTEAFF	TGTGCCAGTAGCGCAGGGAACACTGAAGCTTTCTTT
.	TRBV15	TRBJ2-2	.	CATSREKTNTGELFF	TGTGCCACCAGCAGAGAGAAGACGAACACCGGGGAGCTGTTTTTT